The clone carrying this T cell receptor (beta chain) was recorded at least ten times. Its antigen remains unidentified. The TCR library protocol was used to attach unique molecular identifiers. These identifiers were attached to individual cDNA molecules. TCRdb processed the 5' RACE reads anew with MiXCR; each CDR3 protein has one entry. The table records 40,000 to 50,000 distinct CDR3 sequences, 11% of them present only once. The entry originates in a study of early T cells in non-severe SARS-CoV-2 infection. Study details: Sequencing was performed on bulk RNA from unsorted whole blood, leaving chains unpaired. Study findings and constraints: VDJdb-based matching was biased toward anti-spike CD8 responses and missed private and CD4 specificities.

V dropped 6 bases and J dropped 3; count of bases not matched to a gene: 6. Germline V gene sequence: CDR1 SGDLS, CDR2 YYNGEE. This CDR3 spans 15 amino acids. The TCR originated in an adult who was a healthcare worker with PCR-confirmed SARS-CoV-2 infection or an uninfected control (not recorded which). The source material was whole blood. The genes are TRBV9 and TRBJ2-5, with TRBD2 identical over 12 bases. The CDR3 region is CASTEASGREETQYF. As DNA, the CDR3 is TGTGCCAGCACCGAAGCTAGCGGGAGGGAAGAGACCCAGTACTTC.